One sample yielded the 27 T cell receptor beta chains listed below, sequenced in a study of T cells in Graves' hyperthyroidism and ophthalmopathy. RNA transcripts served as the template for amplifying TCR beta CDR3 regions. In the first-round RT-PCR of the TCR CDR3, the HTBI primer set was used. TCRdb re-called the multiplex PCR reads with MiXCR, one entry per CDR3 protein. The table shows around 300,000 distinct CDR3 sequences, with about 15% occurring only once. Source material: blood. The origin of the receptors is a woman under 40 with Graves' hyperthyroidism.

The chain couples TRBV5-8 to TRBJ1-4; D gene ambiguous. Germline values: CDR1 SGHTS, CDR2 YDEGEE. This CDR3 region has 17 residues. Trimming shortened V by 1 base and J by 0 bases, and 13 bases separated the two germline ends. The CDR3 sequence: CASSLLPPFATNEKLFF. In nucleotides, the CDR3 is TGTGCCAGCAGCTTGTTACCCCCTTTTGCAACTAATGAAAAACTGTTTTTT.

This chain links TRBV2 with TRBJ2-1, with D possibly being TRBD2 (6 bases). The CDR3 length is 14 residues. Trimming removed 10 bases at V and 5 bases at J, with 18 bases between. The V gene's germline CDR1 is SNHLY and CDR2 FYNNEI. The CDR3 bases are TGTGCCATCACCGGGACTTCGCGGAACAATGAGCAGTTCTTC. As protein: CAITGTSRNNEQFF. Combining the CDR3 with reference TRBV2 and TRBJ2-1 gives the whole variable domain EPEVTQTPSHQVTQMGQEVILRCVPISNHLYFYWYRQILGQKVEFLVSFYNNEISEKSEIFDDQFSVERPDGSNFTLKIRSTKLEDSAMYFCAITGTSRNNEQFFGPGTRLTVL.

Ten or more counts support this clonotype. The chain recombines TRBV11-3 with TRBJ1-2; TRBD1 matches 7 bases. The CDR3 loop spans 13 amino acids. Germline V CDR1 and CDR2: SGHNT, YENEEA. V lost 8 bases to trimming and J lost 5 bases; unmatched junction nucleotides: 8. Here the CDR3 reads CASGWTGLYGYTF. CDR3 in DNA: TGTGCCAGCGGATGGACAGGACTTTATGGCTACACCTTC.

The chain employs TRBV4-1 and TRBJ1-2, with unresolved D. This CDR3 region has 15 residues. Germline V gives CDR1 MGHRA, CDR2 YSYEKL. V lost 0 bases and J lost 2, with 10 bases in between. The CDR3 DNA follows: TGCGCCAGCAGCCAAGATCAGCGACCGAACTATGGCTACACCTTC. Translated, it gives CASSQDQRPNYGYTF.

The chain employs TRBV28 and TRBJ2-6; the match to TRBD2 covers 9 bases. Trimming took 7 bases from V and 2 from J; bases not matched to a gene: 15. CDR3 size: 19 residues. Germline V lookup: CDR1 MDHEN, CDR2 SYDVKM. The CDR3 is CASIKRGATAMAGANVLTF. The CDR3 region has the DNA TGTGCCAGCATAAAGCGGGGGGCGACCGCGATGGCTGGGGCCAACGTCCTGACTTTC.

The rearrangement joins TRBV6-6 to TRBJ2-2; D not resolved. Trimming stripped 0 bases from V and 6 bases from J, with 5 bases between. The CDR3 is 13 amino acids. Germline assignment: CDR1 MNHNY and CDR2 SVGAGI (reference sequence). This CDR3 reads CASSYSLAGELFF. The CDR3 nucleotides read TGTGCCAGCAGTTACTCCTTGGCCGGGGAGCTGTTTTTT.

The table lists this clonotype with a few counts. The V and J genes are TRBV18 and TRBJ1-1; D ambiguous. V lost 5 bases and J lost 1, with 8 bases in between. The CDR3 has 13 residues. Germline-derived CDR1 and CDR2 are KGHSH and LQKENI. The CDR3 coding sequence is TGTGCCAGCTCAGAAGTCGGGAACACTGAAGCTTTCTTT. Protein: CASSEVGNTEAFF.

This clonotype was seen a few times. The J gene is TRBJ1-4, the V gene TRBV7-2; D is possibly TRBD1 (6 bases). CDR3 size: 14 residues. Germline CDR1 reads SGHTA; CDR2 reads FQGNSA. With 5 bases removed from V and 3 bases from J, the gap between germline ends came to 10 bases. The CDR3 sequence is CASSATGSNEKLFF. The CDR3 region has the DNA TGTGCCAGCAGCGCGACAGGTTCTAATGAAAAACTGTTTTTT.

The V call is TRBV7-9, the J call TRBJ2-7; D gene ambiguous. CDR3 length: 15 amino acids. Germline V gives CDR1 SEHNR, CDR2 FQNEAQ (reference sequence). Trimming shortened V by 1 base and J by 7 bases, and 17 bases separated the two germline ends. In DNA form, the CDR3 reads TGTGCCAGCAGCTTAGGGTTCGGCAGTCAAGGGGAGCAGTACTTC. This encodes CASSLGFGSQGEQYF.

This chain joins TRBV5-1 and TRBJ1-2; D possibly corresponds to TRBD1 (5 bases). This CDR3 is built from 17 residues. Germline-derived CDR1 and CDR2 are SGHRS and YFSETQ. V was pared by 1 base and J by 8 bases, with 24 bases between. CDR3: CASSLKPRQIRGDGYTF. CDR3 coding DNA: TGCGCCAGCAGCTTGAAACCCCGACAGATTCGGGGAGACGGCTACACCTTC.

This clonotype has a handful of counts. One end of the junction fails to match germline, which may point to a read error. This chain links TRBV19 with TRBJ1-6; 7 bases map to TRBD1. Germline values: CDR1 LNHDA, CDR2 SQIVND (reference sequence). The CDR3 covers 15 residues. CDR3 loop: CTSSNSGTAGSPLHF. For the CDR3, the DNA is TGTACCAGTAGTAACTCCGGGACAGCGGGTTCACCCCTCCACTTT. Full variable domain (rest looked up from reference TRBV19 and TRBJ1-6): DGGITQSPKYLFRKEGQNVTLSCEQNLNHDAMYWYRQDPGQGLRLIYYSQIVNDFQKGDIAEGYSVSREKKESFPLTVTSAQKNPTAFYLCTSSNSGTAGSPLHFGNGTRLTVT.

As regards this clonotype: A single base separates this from a much larger clone, so it may be a read error. This rearrangement joins TRBV2 to TRBJ2-7, with a weak D call TRBD2 (6 bases). This CDR3 contains 14 residues. The V and J ends lost 8 bases and 4 bases respectively, with 18 bases between them. Germline CDR1 SNHLY, CDR2 FYNNEI. The CDR3 here is CASDIGGEVYEQYF. The CDR3, as DNA: TGTGCCAGCGACATAGGCGGGGAGGTATACGAGCAGTACTTC.

This clonotype was seen at least ten times. The rearrangement uses TRBV20-1 and TRBJ1-5, with TRBD1 matching over 7 bases. Germline CDR1 DFQATT, CDR2 SNEGSKA (reference sequence). V was pared by 5 bases and J by 3 bases, with 4 bases of the junction left unmatched. This CDR3 spans 13 amino acids. The CDR3 region has the DNA TGCAGTGCTGAAGACAGGGCCAATCAGCCCCAGCATTTT. The encoded protein is CSAEDRANQPQHF.

This clonotype was detected many times. The rearrangement joins TRBV6-2 or TRBV6-3 to TRBJ1-6; D unresolved. Germline values: CDR1 MNHEY, CDR2 SVGEGT. This CDR3 spans 13 amino acids. Trimming removed 7 bases from V and 6 bases from J, with 10 bases in between. The CDR3 region has the DNA TGTGCCAGCACCAAAGAGACTAATTCACCCCTCCACTTT. It specifies CASTKETNSPLHF.

This clonotype has at least ten counts. V usage is TRBV6-1 and J usage is TRBJ2-7; 10 bases map to TRBD1. The V gene end was trimmed by 2 bases and the J gene end by 2 bases; junction bases not matched to a gene: 3. This CDR3 comprises 15 residues. The V gene's germline CDR1 is MNHNS and CDR2 SASEGT. CDR3 amino acids: CASSEPGTGAYEQYF. The CDR3 nucleotides read TGTGCCAGCAGTGAACCCGGGACAGGGGCCTACGAGCAGTACTTC.

This clonotype has at least ten counts. The V and J genes are TRBV6-2 or TRBV6-3 and TRBJ2-7; the match to TRBD2 covers 8 bases. The V gene end was trimmed by 6 bases and the J gene end by 2 bases; junction bases not matched to a gene: 6. This CDR3 is built from 14 residues. Germline V gene lookup returns CDR1 MNHEY and CDR2 SVGEGT. The CDR3 nucleotides are TGTGCCAGCAGCCTCACTAGCGGAACCTACGAGCAGTACTTC. Translated: CASSLTSGTYEQYF.

To note about this clonotype: Germline is not matched at one junction end, which may reflect a read error. The rearrangement joins TRBV7-7 to TRBJ2-5, with a weak D call TRBD2 (5 bases). The CDR3 is 14 amino acids. Germline CDR1 reads SSHAT; CDR2 reads FNYEAQ (reference sequence). CDR3 nucleotides: TGTGCTAGCAGCTCCGAAGCGGTTCAAGAGACCCAGTACTTC. The encoded protein is CASSSEAVQETQYF.

The rearrangement uses TRBV20-1 and TRBJ2-7; D might be TRBD1 (5 bases). This CDR3 is 12 amino acids long. The V gene's germline CDR1 is DFQATT and CDR2 SNEGSKA (reference sequence). Trimming took 5 bases from V and 0 from J, leaving 8 bases between them. The CDR3 loop is CSAEQGSYEQYF. Here the CDR3 DNA reads TGCAGTGCTGAGCAGGGCTCCTACGAGCAGTACTTC.

This clonotype was recorded a few times. The CDR3 is CASSMGGQPLDTGELFF. The CDR3 DNA sequence: TGTGCCAGTAGTATGGGGGGGCAGCCATTGGACACCGGGGAGCTGTTTTTT. The chain carries TRBV19 and TRBJ2-2; D possibly corresponds to TRBD2 (7 bases). The germline V and J ends were trimmed by 3 bases and 3 bases, with 17 bases remaining between them. The CDR3 extends over 17 amino acids. Looked up from germline, CDR1 is LNHDA and CDR2 is SQIVND (reference sequence).

Comments on this clonotype: At one boundary the junction diverges from the germline segment, which might be a read error. The chain links TRBV7-7 to TRBJ2-7; TRBD2 matches 9 bases. Per germline, CDR1 SSHAT and CDR2 FNYEAQ (reference sequence). This CDR3 has 14 residues. Written as DNA, the CDR3 is TGTGCTAGCAGCCCTAGCGGGACGGCCTACGAGCAGTACTTC. Encoded protein: CASSPSGTAYEQYF.

This rearrangement joins TRBV6-6 to TRBJ2-1; perhaps TRBD2 as D (6 bases). CDR3 length equals 16 residues. Germline V CDR1 and CDR2: MNHNY, SVGAGI (reference sequence). Trimming removed 0 bases from V and 6 bases from J, with 15 bases in between. CDR3 protein: CASSYSERLGGNEQFF. CDR3 DNA sequence: TGTGCCAGCAGTTACTCGGAACGGCTCGGGGGCAATGAGCAGTTCTTC.

Notes on this clonotype: This could be a read error, since a much larger clone is one nucleotide away. This chain connects TRBV6-2 or TRBV6-3 to TRBJ1-1; D not resolved. The CDR3 is 14 amino acids. Germline lookup yields CDR1 MNHEY and CDR2 SVGEGT. CDR3 sequence (DNA): TGTGCCAGCTGTTACAGTCCCGGGAACACTGAAGCTTTCTTT. Its translation: CASCYSPGNTEAFF.

This clonotype was seen only once. A much larger clone sits a single nucleotide away, making a read error possible. This sequence joins TRBV5-6 and TRBJ2-1; TRBD2 agrees at 9 bases. CDR1 is SGHDT, CDR2 YYEEEE, per germline. The CDR3 totals 15 residues. The CDR3 protein is CASSLLSGRGGEQLF. CDR3 sequence (DNA): TGTGCCAGCAGCTTGCTTAGCGGGAGAGGGGGCGAGCAGCTCTTC. The full variable domain, rest sourced from reference TRBV5-6 and TRBJ2-1, is DAGVTQSPTHLIKTRGQQVTLRCSPKSGHDTVSWYQQALGQGPQFIFQYYEEEERQRGNFPDRFSGHQFPNYSSELNVNALLLGDSALYLCASSLLSGRGGEQLFGPGTRLTVL.

The chain recombines TRBV20-1 with TRBJ2-3, with TRBD2 as a possible D gene (6 bases). V gave up 2 bases and J gave up 4 bases, with 10 bases separating them. This CDR3 has 13 amino acids. Looked up from germline, CDR1 is DFQATT and CDR2 is SNEGSKA (reference sequence). The CDR3 sequence is CSARPSGADTQYF. DNA for the CDR3: TGCAGTGCTAGACCCTCGGGGGCAGATACGCAGTATTTT.

A remark on this clonotype: A much larger clone lies one base from this, so it may be a read error. V gene TRBV2 combines with J gene TRBJ1-2, with a tentative D call TRBD1 (6 bases). Trimming left V 5 bases short and J 6 bases short, with 13 bases between. The CDR3 spans 13 residues. Germline CDR1 reads SNHLY; CDR2 reads FYNNEI. CDR3 loop: CASSKKGGHGYTF. In DNA, the CDR3 is TGTGCCAGCAGTAAAAAGGGGGGACATGGCTACACCTTC.

The J gene is TRBJ1-5, the V gene TRBV6-1, with D unclear. The V gene lost 2 bases and the J gene lost 2 bases, with 10 bases spanning the gap. The CDR3 length is 15 residues. Germline V gives CDR1 MNHNS, CDR2 SASEGT. Here the CDR3 reads CASSEREFGNQPQHF. As DNA, the CDR3 is TGTGCCAGCAGTGAAAGGGAGTTCGGCAATCAGCCCCAGCATTTT.

As to this clonotype: Possible read error: a much larger clone is one base away. This sequence joins TRBV11-2 and TRBJ2-7; D is ambiguous. V was pared by 4 bases and J by 2 bases, with 12 bases between. The CDR3 contains 14 residues. Germline lookup yields CDR1 SGHAT and CDR2 FQNNGV. The CDR3 region has the DNA TGTGCCAGCAGCTCCCTTTTGAACACCTACGAGCAGTACTTC. It specifies CASSSLLNTYEQYF. The whole variable domain, remainder taken from reference TRBV11-2 and TRBJ2-7, is EAGVAQSPRYKIIEKRQSVAFWCNPISGHATLYWYQQILGQGPKLLIQFQNNGVVDDSQLPKDRFSAERLKGVDSTLKIQPAKLEDSAVYLCASSSLLNTYEQYFGPGTRLTVT.